This passage covers 2 T cell receptor beta chains from one sample sequenced in a study of blood T cell repertoires in COVID-19 (dated by TCRdb to the early 2020s). Library method: the immunoSEQ multiplex PCR assay. The immuneACCESS repertoire file appears here via TCRdb, limited to in-frame rearrangements. These files lack a portion of the clones; in checked studies, under half of the deficit traces to unresolved V genes, and the cause of the others is not known. Present in this sample are roughly 180,000 clones, 70% to 80% of which were seen just once. More than 6.5% of the sample is held by the ten biggest clonotypes. The sequenced material came from peripheral blood. All receptors come from a woman aged 45-65 years with active or convalescent COVID-19.

This clone was recorded only once. The gene calls are TRBV7-8 and TRBJ2-3, with TRBD2 matching over 13 bases. The CDR3 loop spans 16 amino acids. From germline, CDR1 is SGHVS and CDR2 FQNEAQ. V lost 4 bases to trimming and J lost 4 bases; unmatched junction nucleotides: 5. The CDR3 protein is CASSSRLAGGPDTQYF. The CDR3 DNA reads as TGTGCCAGCAGCTCCCGACTAGCGGGAGGACCAGATACGCAGTATTTT.

This clone has only one observation. V and J are TRBV5-4 and TRBJ2-7; the D gene is possibly TRBD1 (6 bases). Trimming cost V 3 bases and J 0 bases, with 16 bases left between them. The CDR3 spans 16 residues. Germline V gene sequence: CDR1 SGHNT, CDR2 YYREEE (reference sequence). DNA for the CDR3: TGTGCCAGCAGCTCGATCGGACAGTTCAGCTCCTACGAGCAGTACTTC. Translating it yields CASSSIGQFSSYEQYF.